What follows are 17 T cell receptor beta chains derived from one specimen sequenced in a study. TCRdb reprocessed the 5' RACE reads via MiXCR and lists one record per CDR3 protein. Among roughly 50,000 distinct CDR3 sequences, around 24% were seen once, and the ten largest hold 3.2%. The sequenced material came from tumor-infiltrating naive CD4+ T cells sorted from the breast tumor. Subset denoted: naive CD4+ T cells, CD4+CD45RA+CD25-. The receptors originated from a female donor with breast cancer.

CDR3 protein: CASSATGDSNQPQHF. In nucleotides, the CDR3 is TGTGCCAGCAGTGCAACAGGGGATAGCAATCAGCCCCAGCATTTT. V and J are TRBV27 and TRBJ1-5, with 7 bases that match TRBD1. Germline V gives CDR1 MNHEY, CDR2 SMNVEV (reference sequence). V shed 5 bases, J shed 0 bases, and the junction held 4 bases outside the gene matches. CDR3 length equals 15 residues.

This clonotype was seen a handful of times. This rearrangement joins TRBV7-8 to TRBJ2-1; no clear D. The CDR3 loop spans 14 amino acids. Looked up from germline, CDR1 is SGHVS and CDR2 is FQNEAQ. Trimming shortened V by 1 base and J by 7 bases, and 11 bases separated the two germline ends. The CDR3 here is CASSLVRRLNEQFF. CDR3 bases: TGTGCCAGCAGCTTAGTTCGAAGGCTAAATGAGCAGTTCTTC.

With respect to this clonotype: One junction end disagrees with the germline gene, perhaps due to a read error. The rearrangement joins TRBV7-2 to TRBJ1-1; 7 nucleotides align to TRBD1. The germline CDR1 and CDR2 sequences are SGHTA and FQGNSA. CDR3 length: 14 amino acids. The CDR3 nucleotides are TGTGCCAGCAGCCCTGACAGGGTGTACACTGAAACTTTCTTT. As protein: CASSPDRVYTETFF.

V and J are TRBV5-1 and TRBJ1-4; 9 positions agree with TRBD1. Looked up from germline, CDR1 is SGHRS and CDR2 is YFSETQ. V shed 4 bases and J 8 bases; nucleotides not matched to a gene: 6. The CDR3 runs to 14 residues. The CDR3 sequence is CASSQGQGGEKLFF. In DNA, the CDR3 is TGCGCCAGCAGCCAGGGACAGGGAGGAGAAAAACTGTTTTTT.

This clonotype has a handful of counts. This chain links TRBV20-1 with TRBJ2-3; 10 nucleotides agree with TRBD2. The V segment lost 6 bases and the J segment 3 bases; nucleotides outside the gene matches: 3. Per germline, CDR1 DFQATT and CDR2 SNEGSKA (reference sequence). There are 13 residues in the CDR3. The CDR3 bases are TGCAGTGCCCCGGGACTAGCGACAGATACGCAGTATTTT. It codes for CSAPGLATDTQYF.

This rearrangement joins TRBV29-1 to TRBJ1-1; the D is unclear. The CDR3 is made up of 11 amino acids. The V gene's germline CDR1 is SQVTM and CDR2 ANQGSEA. The V end was cut by 7 bases, the J end by 5 bases, with 11 bases between. The CDR3 here is CSGRVGTEAFF. CDR3 coding DNA: TGCAGCGGCCGGGTGGGGACTGAAGCTTTCTTT.

This clonotype has more than one count but fewer than ten. The V call is TRBV11-3, the J call TRBJ2-7; D remains ambiguous. Trimming removed 0 bases at V and 1 base at J, with 13 bases between. The CDR3 runs 16 residues. The germline CDR1 and CDR2 sequences are SGHNT and YENEEA. The CDR3 bases are TGTGCCAGCAGCTTAGATCTAAGGGCTTGGTCCTACGAGCAGTACTTC. As protein: CASSLDLRAWSYEQYF.

This clonotype was detected many times. This chain joins TRBV6-5 and TRBJ2-5; TRBD1 aligns across 7 bases. This CDR3 contains 17 residues. Germline trimming cut 4 bases from V and 2 bases from J; bases unmatched to any gene: 13. Germline V gene data show CDR1 as MNHEY and CDR2 as SVGAGI. The CDR3 protein is CASSSKLPGQTQETQYF. The DNA for the CDR3 is TGTGCCAGCAGTTCAAAACTTCCGGGACAGACACAAGAGACCCAGTACTTC.

This rearrangement joins TRBV7-2 to TRBJ2-6; the match to TRBD2 covers 9 bases. The CDR3 length is 18 residues. V was pared by 3 bases and J by 0 bases, with 6 bases of the junction left unmatched. Germline V gives CDR1 SGHTA, CDR2 FQGNSA. The CDR3: CASSFRLAERSGANVLTF. In DNA, the CDR3 is TGTGCCAGCAGCTTCAGACTAGCGGAGCGCTCTGGGGCCAACGTCCTGACTTTC.

A word on this clonotype: Since no conserved phenylalanine or tryptophan closes the CDR3, a read error is the likely cause. The V and J genes are TRBV5-1 and TRBJ2-3, with D unclear. This CDR3 contains 14 residues. Trimming left V 2 bases short and J 2 bases short, with 9 bases between. Germline CDR1 SGHRS, CDR2 YFSETQ. CDR3 loop: CASSFGRYTDTQYL. The CDR3 DNA reads as TGCGCCAGCAGCTTCGGCCGTTACACAGATACGCAGTATTTA.

The J gene is TRBJ1-1, the V gene TRBV7-9; D is perhaps TRBD1 (5 bases). Between the trimmed V and J ends, which lost 6 bases and 7 bases, there was a span of 15 bases. The CDR3 runs 13 residues. Germline V gives CDR1 SEHNR, CDR2 FQNEAQ (reference sequence). CDR3 sequence: CASSSGTPFEAFF. DNA for the CDR3: TGTGCCAGCAGTTCCGGGACGCCTTTTGAAGCTTTCTTT.

The V call is TRBV20-1, the J call TRBJ2-7, with TRBD2 as a possible D gene (6 bases). CDR1 and CDR2 from the germline V gene are DFQATT and SNEGSKA (reference sequence). V lost 2 bases and J 0 bases, leaving 17 bases between the germline ends. CDR3 length: 16 amino acids. The chain's CDR3 is CSARLRRGGASYEQYF. The CDR3 DNA follows: TGCAGTGCTAGATTGAGGAGGGGAGGAGCCTCCTACGAGCAGTACTTC.

This clonotype was seen at least ten times. The rearrangement uses TRBV5-1 and TRBJ2-3, with D hard to call. Per germline, CDR1 SGHRS and CDR2 YFSETQ. The V and J ends lost 4 bases and 6 bases respectively, with 9 bases between them. This CDR3 has 12 amino acids. The CDR3 loop reads CASSAASDTQYF. The CDR3 DNA reads TGCGCCAGCAGCGCAGCCTCTGATACGCAGTATTTT.

The V call is TRBV6-5, the J call TRBJ2-2; D is unresolved. The length of the CDR3 is 15 residues. CDR1 MNHEY and CDR2 SVGAGI come from the germline V gene. With 2 bases removed from V and 4 bases from J, the gap between germline ends came to 11 bases. This chain's CDR3 is CASSYKSSLTGELFF. CDR3 DNA: TGTGCCAGCAGTTACAAATCTTCTCTCACCGGGGAGCTGTTTTTT.

V and J are TRBV9 and TRBJ2-7; 14 bases agree with TRBD2. The CDR3 covers 14 residues. CDR1 is SGDLS, CDR2 YYNGEE, per germline. V was pared by 7 bases and J by 6 bases, with 6 bases of the junction left unmatched. CDR3 nucleotides: TGTGCCAGCGGTCCCGGACTAGCGGGAGGCGAGCAGTACTTC. This sequence encodes CASGPGLAGGEQYF.

The chain has TRBV6-6 and TRBJ1-5, with D tentatively TRBD1 (6 bases). In germline, CDR1 is MNHNY, CDR2 SVGAGI (reference sequence). The CDR3 sequence is 14 residues long. Trimming took 0 bases from V and 6 from J, leaving 9 bases between them. The CDR3 region is CASSYSQGSQPQHF. DNA of the CDR3: TGTGCCAGCAGTTACTCACAGGGCAGTCAGCCCCAGCATTTT.

The V gene is TRBV7-3, the J gene TRBJ2-7; tentative D call: TRBD1 (6 bases). The CDR3 totals 12 residues. Germline CDR1 and CDR2: SGHTA and FQGTGA. Trimming stripped 5 bases from V and 4 bases from J, with 9 bases between. The CDR3 sequence is CASSPTGYEQYF. CDR3 DNA: TGTGCCAGCAGCCCGACAGGATACGAGCAGTACTTC.